This TCR beta chain was observed in a study of T cells in Graves' hyperthyroidism and ophthalmopathy. This clonotype occurred many times. Trimming removed 3 bases at V and 0 bases at J, with 9 bases between. The CDR3 is 14 residues long. The V gene's germline CDR1 is DFQATT and CDR2 SNEGSKA (reference sequence). Amplified regions were TCR beta CDR3 sequences from RNA transcripts. In the first-round RT-PCR of the TCR CDR3, the HTBI primer set was used. TCRdb passed the multiplex PCR reads through MiXCR, listing each CDR3 protein once. The repertoire holds about 700,000 distinct CDR3 sequences, with about 14% as singletons.

This rearrangement joins TRBV20-1 to TRBJ1-3, with unresolved D. This TCR came from a woman under 30 with Graves' hyperthyroidism. The sample taken for sequencing was blood. CDR3 nucleotide sequence: TGCAGTGCTAGTTTCGATAGCTCTGGAAACACCATATATTTT. This sequence encodes CSASFDSSGNTIYF.